This T cell receptor (beta chain) was observed in a study of beta chain features in type 1 diabetes. Study background: Investigators examined nearly 110,000,000 sorted cells across all samples.

The investigators reverse transcribed all of the isolated RNA, so they sequenced expressed TCRB transcripts. Assay used: immunoSEQ multiplex PCR; TCRdb lists only in-frame clones, some missing. The table has 600,000 or so clones, 9.5% to 15% seen once. Concerning this clone itself: No antigen is known for it.

V was pared by 4 bases and J by 2 bases, with 8 bases between. The germline V gene encodes CDR1 SGHTA and CDR2 FQGNSA. The CDR3 is 13 residues long. General study points: For Type 1 diabetes patients, all four CD4+ subsets carried TCRB CDR3s that were moderately but significantly shorter. It was not settled here whether HLA type affects TCRB rearrangement.

The source material was naive CD4+ T cells from blood. The chain combines TRBV7-2 with TRBJ1-2, with a possible D match to TRBD1 (6 bases). The source is a man younger than 45 with type 1 diabetes. CDR3 sequence reads: CASSSTGNYGYTF. CDR3 DNA sequence: TGTGCCAGCAGCTCAACAGGGAACTATGGCTACACCTTC.